This TCR beta chain was obtained from a study of OX40 agonist ivuxolimab in advanced cancers. The CDR3 is 14 amino acids. Per germline, CDR1 LNHDA and CDR2 SQIVND (reference sequence). V shed 5 bases and J shed 0 bases, with 8 bases lying between them. The method was immunoSEQ multiplex PCR; TCRdb's version includes in-frame clones alone and lacks a portion of them. The sample has over 45,000 clones; over 90% are singletons. The chain uses TRBV19 and TRBJ1-3, with a tentative D call TRBD1 (5 bases). The source was CD4+ or CD8+ T cells sorted from blood, collected in a trial of the OX40 agonist ivuxolimab. This TCR was sampled from an adult with an advanced solid tumor such as melanoma, head and neck, liver or kidney cancer. This CDR3 reads CASSERGSGNTIYF. CDR3 coding DNA: TGTGCCAGTAGTGAGAGGGGCTCTGGAAACACCATATATTTT.